The present entry profiles one T cell receptor beta chain with its context. The antigen is unknown. The source of the sample is a study of T cells after yellow fever vaccination. A universal primer site and UMIs were added as TCR cDNA was made by 5'RACE template switching. TCRdb reanalysed the 5' RACE reads using MiXCR and keeps one entry per CDR3 protein. Found here are over 110,000 distinct CDR3 sequences, 7.7% of them singletons; the top ten hold under 0.95%. Looked up from germline, CDR1 is MNHEY and CDR2 is SVGEGT. The CDR3 runs to 14 residues. V was clipped by 6 bases and J by 6 bases, with 15 bases between them. Study-wide points: Post-booster reappearance was seen for most primary-vaccination clones (around 96% CD4, 88% CD8). Abundant clonotypes from the bulk population could get into FACS-sorted repertoires as contaminants.

V is TRBV6-2 or TRBV6-3 and J is TRBJ1-5, with a tentative D call TRBD1 (6 bases). This sequence originates from a man aged 30 to 45 who received the YFV17D yellow fever vaccine. The input for sequencing was CD4+ T cells sorted from PBMCs, taken 5 days after the yellow fever booster vaccination. The CDR3 protein is CASRLGGPGQPQHF. The CDR3 bases are TGTGCCAGCAGGCTGGGGGGGCCCGGTCAGCCCCAGCATTTT.